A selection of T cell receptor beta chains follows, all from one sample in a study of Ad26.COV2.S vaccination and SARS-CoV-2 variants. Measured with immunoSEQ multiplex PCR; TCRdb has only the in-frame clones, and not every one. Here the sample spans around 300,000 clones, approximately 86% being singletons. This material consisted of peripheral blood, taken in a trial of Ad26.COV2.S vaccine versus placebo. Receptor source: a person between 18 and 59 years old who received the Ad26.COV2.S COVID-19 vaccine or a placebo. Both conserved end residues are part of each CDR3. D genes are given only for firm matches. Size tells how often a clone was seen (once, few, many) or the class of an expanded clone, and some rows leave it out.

DNA: TGTGCCAGCAGCCACGCCGGGACTAGCGCCCGGGGGGACAATGAGCAGTTCTTC; CDR3: CASSHAGTSARGDNEQFF; V: TRBV4-2; J: TRBJ2-1; size: .; D: TRBD2
DNA: TGTGCCAGCAGTTTAGGGGCGTCCTACGAGCAGTACTTC; CDR3: CASSLGASYEQYF; V: TRBV28; J: TRBJ2-7; size: once; D: .
DNA: TGTGCCAGTTCGGCTGGGGCTAACTATGGCTACACCTTC; CDR3: CASSAGANYGYTF; V: TRBV11-2; J: TRBJ1-2; size: .; D: .
DNA: TGTGCCAGCAGCCCCCGGGACTCTCAAGAGACCCAGTACTTC; CDR3: CASSPRDSQETQYF; V: TRBV7-9; J: TRBJ2-5; size: .; D: .
DNA: TGTGCCATCAGGGGGCCTGAAGCTTTCTTT; CDR3: CAIRGPEAFF; V: TRBV12-3/TRBV12-4; J: TRBJ1-1; size: .; D: TRBD1
DNA: TGCGCCAGCAGCTTAACCCCCGGGAAGGATACGCAGTATTTT; CDR3: CASSLTPGKDTQYF; V: TRBV5-1; J: TRBJ2-3; size: .; D: .
DNA: TGTGCCAGCTCACCACCGCAGCCGGGGAGGTACGAGCAGTACTTC; CDR3: CASSPPQPGRYEQYF; V: TRBV18; J: TRBJ2-7; size: .; D: .
DNA: TGCGCCAGCAGCTCCGACTCCCTCTATGATACGCAGTATTTT; CDR3: CASSSDSLYDTQYF; V: TRBV5-1; J: TRBJ2-3; size: .; D: .
DNA: TGTGCCAGCAGCCCCGGCCCCCAGGTGGGGTACGAGCAGTACTTC; CDR3: CASSPGPQVGYEQYF; V: TRBV4-2; J: TRBJ2-7; size: .; D: .
DNA: TGTGCCAGCAGTTTGGGATCACTTGGCTCCTACAATGAGCAGTTCTTC; CDR3: CASSLGSLGSYNEQFF; V: TRBV27; J: TRBJ2-1; size: .; D: .
DNA: TGTGCCAGCAGACAAGACAGGGCGAGCAATCAGCCCCAGCATTTT; CDR3: CASRQDRASNQPQHF; V: TRBV4-2; J: TRBJ1-5; size: .; D: TRBD1
DNA: TGTGCCAGCAGTTCCCGACAGGGGCCCTCTTACAATGAGCAGTTCTTC; CDR3: CASSSRQGPSYNEQFF; V: TRBV6-2/TRBV6-3; J: TRBJ2-1; size: .; D: TRBD1
DNA: TGTGCCAGCAGCTTAGGTTCGGGGCAGAACAATGAAAAACTGTTTTTT; CDR3: CASSLGSGQNNEKLFF; V: TRBV7-9; J: TRBJ1-4; size: .; D: .
DNA: TGTGCCAGTAGTATAGATCTCGGCTCACGGTCCGAGCAGTACTTC; CDR3: CASSIDLGSRSEQYF; V: TRBV19; J: TRBJ2-7; size: .; D: .
DNA: TGTGCCAGCAGTTACTCGGTAGGCAGGGTGTCCTACGAGCAGTACTTC; CDR3: CASSYSVGRVSYEQYF; V: TRBV6-2/TRBV6-3; J: TRBJ2-7; size: once; D: .